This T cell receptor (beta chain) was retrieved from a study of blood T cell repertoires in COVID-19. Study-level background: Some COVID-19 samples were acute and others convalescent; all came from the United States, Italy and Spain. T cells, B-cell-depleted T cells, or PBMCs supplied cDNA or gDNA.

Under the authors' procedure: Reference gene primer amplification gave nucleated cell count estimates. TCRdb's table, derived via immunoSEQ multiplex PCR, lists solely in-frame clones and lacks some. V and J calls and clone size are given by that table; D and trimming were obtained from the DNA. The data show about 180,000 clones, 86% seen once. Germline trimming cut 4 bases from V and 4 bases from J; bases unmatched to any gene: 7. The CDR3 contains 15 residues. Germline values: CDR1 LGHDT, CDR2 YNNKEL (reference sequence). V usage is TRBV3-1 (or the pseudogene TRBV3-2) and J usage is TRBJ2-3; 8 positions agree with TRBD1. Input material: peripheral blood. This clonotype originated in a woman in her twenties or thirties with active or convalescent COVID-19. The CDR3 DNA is TGTGCCAGCAGCCCTCGGACAGGGCTGCCAGATACGCAGTATTTT. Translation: CASSPRTGLPDTQYF.